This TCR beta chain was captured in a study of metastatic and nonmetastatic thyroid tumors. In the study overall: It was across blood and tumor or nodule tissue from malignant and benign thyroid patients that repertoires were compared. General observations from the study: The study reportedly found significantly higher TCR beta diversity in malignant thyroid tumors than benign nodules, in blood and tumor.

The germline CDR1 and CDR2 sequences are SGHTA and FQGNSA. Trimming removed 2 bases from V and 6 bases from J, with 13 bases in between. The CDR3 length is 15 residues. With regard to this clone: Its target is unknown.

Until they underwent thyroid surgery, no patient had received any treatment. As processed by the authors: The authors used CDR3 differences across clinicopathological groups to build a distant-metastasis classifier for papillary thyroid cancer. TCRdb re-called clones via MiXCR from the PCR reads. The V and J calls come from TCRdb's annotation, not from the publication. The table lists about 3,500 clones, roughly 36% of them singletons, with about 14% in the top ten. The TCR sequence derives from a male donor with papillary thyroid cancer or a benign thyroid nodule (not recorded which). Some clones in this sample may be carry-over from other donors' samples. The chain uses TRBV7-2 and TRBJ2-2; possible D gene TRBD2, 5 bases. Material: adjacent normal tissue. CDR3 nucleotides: TGTGCCAGCAGCTTACAGCGGTCTGTTTCCGGGGAGCTGTTTTTT. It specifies CASSLQRSVSGELFF.